Presented here are 25 T cell receptor beta chains from one specimen sequenced in a study of blood T cell repertoires in COVID-19. Clones were sequenced by immunoSEQ multiplex PCR, and TCRdb holds only the in-frame ones, with some missing. Among roughly 200,000 clones listed, about 87% were seen once. The sequenced sample was PBMCs or T cells enriched from blood (not recorded which). These receptors were obtained from a young man who had recovered from COVID-19.

The chain is built from TRBV9 and TRBJ1-3, with D perhaps matching TRBD1 (5 bases). Trimming shortened V by 6 bases and J by 0 bases, and 7 bases separated the two germline ends. This CDR3 spans 13 amino acids. CDR1 is SGDLS and CDR2 is YYNGEE in the germline V gene. CDR3 amino acids: CASKGFSGNTIYF. As DNA, the CDR3 is TGTGCCAGCAAGGGGTTCTCTGGAAACACCATATATTTT.

The V and J genes are TRBV21-1 and TRBJ2-5; the table names TRBD1, a call not compared with the DNA. TRBV21-1 is flagged as a pseudogene. The CDR3 contains 15 residues. This CDR3 is CASSKQGALGETQYF. In DNA, the CDR3 is TGTGCCAGCAGCAAACAAGGGGCCCTGGGGGAGACCCAGTACTTC.

This clone was observed a few times. This rearrangement joins TRBV4-1 to TRBJ2-1, with TRBD2 identical over 9 bases. The CDR3 consists of 16 residues. Germline CDR1 is MGHRA and CDR2 is YSYEKL. Trimming cost V 0 bases and J 5 bases; bases outside gene matches: 5. The CDR3 sequence is CASSQDLAGANNEQFF. The CDR3 DNA reads TGCGCCAGCAGCCAAGATTTAGCGGGAGCCAACAATGAGCAGTTCTTC.

This clone was counted between two and nine times. The genes are TRBV4-3 and TRBJ2-3, with 10 bases identical to TRBD2. Germline-derived CDR1 and CDR2 are LGHNA and YSLEER. J lost 8 bases, V lost 1 base, and 18 bases had no gene match. The CDR3 totals 19 residues. The CDR3 coding sequence is TGCGCCAGCAGCCAAGGGTTCGCAGGACTAGCGGAAAGGGGCGGTACGCAGTATTTT. Protein: CASSQGFAGLAERGGTQYF.

The chain employs TRBV3-1 (or the pseudogene TRBV3-2) and TRBJ1-3; D gene unclear. The CDR3 has 16 residues. The germline gives CDR1 LGHDT, CDR2 YNNKEL (reference sequence). Trimming took 5 bases from V and 0 from J, leaving 14 bases between them. CDR3 amino acids: CASSIISEGSGNTIYF. The CDR3 nucleotides read TGTGCCAGCAGCATAATATCCGAGGGCTCTGGAAACACCATATATTTT.

The chain joins TRBV18 to TRBJ2-7; possibly TRBD1 for D (6 bases). The CDR3 is 13 residues long. Trimming left V 4 bases short and J 6 bases short, with 13 bases between. Germline CDR1 is KGHSH and CDR2 is LQKENI. CDR3 bases: TGTGCCAGCTCACAAGGGACACCGATCGAGCAGTACTTC. It is translated as CASSQGTPIEQYF.

V is TRBV6-5 and J is TRBJ1-1, with D uncertain. Trimming pared 2 bases from V and 1 base from J, leaving 5 bases between. The CDR3 runs to 13 residues. The germline V gene encodes CDR1 MNHEY and CDR2 SVGAGI. The CDR3 DNA reads TGTGCCAGCAGTTACGCGGCGAACACTGAAGCTTTCTTT. This translates into CASSYAANTEAFF.

The CDR3 sequence is CASSLSGGGYNEQFF. CDR3 DNA: TGTGCCAGCAGTTTAAGCGGGGGAGGATACAATGAGCAGTTCTTC. The chain is built from TRBV6-2 or TRBV6-3 and TRBJ2-1, with TRBD2 identical over 8 bases. The J segment lost 4 bases and the V segment lost 4 bases, leaving 6 bases of the junction unmatched. The CDR3 is 15 residues long. Per the germline V gene, CDR1 is MNHEY and CDR2 is SVGEGT.

The chain joins TRBV9 to TRBJ2-7; 7 bases align to TRBD1. V gave up 0 bases and J gave up 0 bases; unmatched junction bases: 9. Looked up from germline, CDR1 is SGDLS and CDR2 is YYNGEE. The CDR3 is made up of 17 amino acids. CDR3 sequence reads: CASSVGTWDSGSYEQYF. CDR3 nucleotides: TGTGCCAGCAGCGTAGGTACTTGGGACAGCGGCTCCTACGAGCAGTACTTC.

This clone came up many times. The CDR3 sequence: CASSLTWDPNRRLDINEQFF. As DNA, the CDR3 is TGTGCCAGCAGCTTGACTTGGGACCCGAACCGGCGACTAGACATCAATGAGCAGTTCTTC. The V and J genes are TRBV5-4 and TRBJ2-1; tentative D call: TRBD2 (6 bases). This CDR3 is built from 20 residues. Trimming took 1 base from V and 6 from J, leaving 29 bases between them. The germline CDR1 and CDR2 sequences are SGHNT and YYREEE (reference sequence). Looking up the rest from reference TRBV5-4 and TRBJ2-1 gives the full variable domain: ETGVTQSPTHLIKTRGQQVTLRCSSQSGHNTVSWYQQALGQGPQFIFQYYREEENGRGNFPPRFSGLQFPNYSSELNVNALELDDSALYLCASSLTWDPNRRLDINEQFFGPGTRLTVL.

This chain uses TRBV6-5 with TRBJ2-2; 16 nucleotides agree with TRBD2. CDR1 and CDR2 from the germline V gene are MNHEY and SVGAGI. The ends lost 10 bases at V and 5 bases at J; junction bases unmatched: 4. The length of the CDR3 is 15 residues. The CDR3 sequence: CATGTSGRATGELFF. The CDR3 region has the DNA TGTGCCACCGGGACTAGCGGGAGGGCTACCGGGGAGCTGTTTTTT.

CDR3 sequence: CASSIAMGDRGRNQPQHF. CDR3 DNA: TGTGCCAGTAGTATAGCAATGGGGGACAGGGGTCGCAATCAGCCCCAGCATTTT. The chain links TRBV19 to TRBJ1-5, with 10 positions matching TRBD1. Germline CDR1 is LNHDA and CDR2 is SQIVND (reference sequence). The CDR3 consists of 18 residues. Trimming at V came to 1 base and at J to 2 bases, leaving 8 bases not matched to a gene.

This chain joins TRBV29-1 and TRBJ2-5, with D possibly matching TRBD1 (5 bases). Germline V gene lookup returns CDR1 SQVTM and CDR2 ANQGSEA. Deletions cut 7 bases from V and 0 bases from J, with 9 bases between. This CDR3 comprises 12 residues. The CDR3 here is CSAGHNQETQYF. CDR3 sequence (DNA): TGCAGCGCAGGACACAACCAAGAGACCCAGTACTTC.

The J gene is TRBJ2-1, the V gene TRBV5-1; D is unresolved. Germline CDR1 SGHRS, CDR2 YFSETQ. V lost 2 bases to trimming and J lost 0 bases, with 9 bases between them. The CDR3 extends over 15 amino acids. The CDR3 nucleotides read TGCGCCAGCAGCTTATACGCCGGCTCCTACAATGAGCAGTTCTTC. Translated: CASSLYAGSYNEQFF.

The rearrangement uses TRBV7-8 and TRBJ2-3; 12 bases are shared with TRBD2. The CDR3 consists of 18 residues. Unmatched junction bases numbered 13, after V lost 4 bases and J lost 5 bases. Germline CDR1 is SGHVS and CDR2 is FQNEAQ. CDR3 loop: CASSSWEASGRGIDTQYF. The CDR3, as DNA: TGTGCCAGCAGCTCATGGGAGGCTAGCGGGAGGGGTATAGATACGCAGTATTTT.

The chain has TRBV28 and TRBJ2-5; possibly TRBD1 for D (5 bases). Trimming took off 3 bases at V and 3 bases at J, with 11 bases between the two ends. The CDR3 is made up of 14 amino acids. Germline-derived CDR1 and CDR2 are MDHEN and SYDVKM. The CDR3 reads CASSFPGRKETQYF. Here the CDR3 DNA reads TGTGCCAGCAGTTTCCCAGGGCGGAAAGAGACCCAGTACTTC.

The rearrangement links TRBV28 to TRBJ2-7, with 11 bases that match TRBD2. Germline-derived CDR1 and CDR2 are MDHEN and SYDVKM. The trim removed 1 base at V and 3 bases at J, leaving 5 bases unmatched. The CDR3 runs to 16 residues. DNA for the CDR3: TGTGCCAGCAGTTTATTAGCTAGCGGGAGGTACTACGAGCAGTACTTC. Its protein is CASSLLASGRYYEQYF.

This clone appeared once. The chain employs TRBV4-3 and TRBJ2-7; TRBD2 matches at 7 bases. The CDR3 covers 15 residues. With V trimmed by 0 bases and J by 7 bases, 9 bases remained unmatched. Per germline, CDR1 LGHNA and CDR2 YSLEER. DNA of the CDR3: TGCGCCAGCAGCCAAGATACAGCGGGGCCCTGGGAGCAGTACTTC. Protein sequence: CASSQDTAGPWEQYF.

V usage is TRBV2 and J usage is TRBJ1-5; D ambiguous. In germline, CDR1 is SNHLY, CDR2 FYNNEI. V was cut by 0 bases and J by 11 bases, with 17 bases left in between. The length of the CDR3 is 15 residues. CDR3 residues: CASSEAPRGRIAQHF. Here the CDR3 DNA reads TGTGCCAGCAGTGAAGCCCCCCGCGGAAGAATAGCCCAGCATTTT.

In its sample, this clone was seen once. The chain carries TRBV12-3 or TRBV12-4 and TRBJ1-2; D ambiguous. With 5 bases removed from V and 2 bases from J, the gap between germline ends came to 9 bases. The CDR3 length is 13 residues. The CDR3: CASSVGLNYGYTF. CDR3 DNA: TGTGCCAGCAGTGTAGGACTAAACTATGGCTACACCTTC.

This rearrangement joins TRBV6-5 to TRBJ1-5; no reliable D call. This CDR3 comprises 14 residues. V was pared by 2 bases and J by 3 bases, with 8 bases between. Germline CDR1 is MNHEY and CDR2 is SVGAGI. This CDR3 is CASSYRRNNQPQHF. The CDR3 DNA is TGTGCCAGCAGTTACCGCAGGAACAATCAGCCCCAGCATTTT.

V usage is TRBV11-3 and J usage is TRBJ1-5; TRBD1 aligns across 8 bases. The CDR3 length is 12 residues. With V trimmed by 4 bases and J by 8 bases, 1 base remained unmatched. Germline V lookup: CDR1 SGHNT, CDR2 YENEEA. CDR3 sequence: CASSSGQEPQHF. The CDR3 DNA is TGTGCCAGCAGCTCGGGACAGGAGCCCCAGCATTTT.

V usage is TRBV6-5 and J usage is TRBJ2-3, with 9 bases lining up with TRBD1. J was trimmed by 5 bases and V by 2 bases; bases with no gene match: 5. The germline V gene has CDR1 MNHEY and CDR2 SVGAGI. This CDR3 has 15 residues. CDR3 residues: CASSYGDREGDTQYF. DNA of the CDR3: TGTGCCAGCAGTTACGGGGACAGGGAGGGAGATACGCAGTATTTT.

The chain employs TRBV4-2 and TRBJ1-2; perhaps TRBD1 as D (5 bases). The CDR3 loop spans 14 amino acids. The germline V and J ends were trimmed by 0 bases and 8 bases, with 13 bases remaining between them. Germline-derived CDR1 and CDR2 are LGHNA and YNFKEQ. CDR3 sequence: CASSQEGPGQGYTF. The CDR3 nucleotides read TGTGCCAGCAGCCAAGAGGGGCCAGGGCAAGGCTACACCTTC.

This chain connects TRBV11-3 to TRBJ2-1; 9 bases line up with TRBD2. V was pared by 5 bases and J by 3 bases, with 5 bases of the junction left unmatched. The CDR3 is 15 residues long. Germline V gene data show CDR1 as SGHNT and CDR2 as YENEEA. The CDR3 sequence: CASSGSGGLYNEQFF. The CDR3 DNA reads as TGTGCCAGCAGCGGTAGCGGGGGACTCTACAATGAGCAGTTCTTC. The complete variable domain, with remaining parts taken from reference TRBV11-3 and TRBJ2-1, reads EAGVVQSPRYKIIEKKQPVAFWCNPISGHNTLYWYLQNLGQGPELLIRYENEEAVDDSQLPKDRFSAERLKGVDSTLKIQPAELGDSAVYLCASSGSGGLYNEQFFGPGTRLTVL.